A selection of T cell receptor beta chains follows, all from one sample in a study of blood T cell repertoires in COVID-19. Method: immunoSEQ multiplex PCR; TCRdb's copy keeps in-frame clones and lacks some. The table records fewer than 250,000 clones, about nine tenths of them present only once. Sequences were obtained from peripheral blood. The receptors shown here come from a man aged 65 to 79 with acute or convalescent COVID-19. CDR3s include the opening cysteine and the closing phenylalanine or tryptophan. The order of the fields is J gene, clone size, D gene, V gene, CDR3 DNA, CDR3 protein. D genes are given only for firm matches. Clone size is stated in some rows and not others, as once, few, many or a class when expanded.

J: TRBJ2-2
size: .
D: .
V: TRBV28
DNA: TGTGCCAGCAGTTTCGCTGGCGGGACTGTCGGGGAGCTGTTTTTT
CDR3: CASSFAGGTVGELFF

J: TRBJ2-7
size: once
D: .
V: TRBV19
DNA: TGTGCCAGTAGTCTCGGACTCGCCATCCCATACGAGCAGTACTTC
CDR3: CASSLGLAIPYEQYF

J: TRBJ2-2
size: .
D: TRBD1
V: TRBV2
DNA: TGTGCCAGCAGTGCCTCCGGACAGGGAAACACCGGGGAGCTGTTTTTT
CDR3: CASSASGQGNTGELFF

J: TRBJ2-1
size: few
D: TRBD2
V: TRBV9
DNA: TGTGCCAGCAATGGGGGAGGGACCTACAATGAGCAGTTCTTC
CDR3: CASNGGGTYNEQFF

J: TRBJ1-5
size: once
D: .
V: TRBV28
DNA: TGTGCCAGCAGTACCCGGGGTGAGGGCAATCAGCCCCAGCATTTT
CDR3: CASSTRGEGNQPQHF

J: TRBJ2-2
size: .
D: .
V: TRBV9
DNA: TGTGCCAGCAGCGTTAACGGCGGGGAGCTGTTTTTT
CDR3: CASSVNGGELFF

J: TRBJ2-1
size: .
D: TRBD2
V: TRBV29-1
DNA: TGCAGCGTTGGGGGACTAGGTCCGAGCCATGAGCAGTTCTTC
CDR3: CSVGGLGPSHEQFF

J: TRBJ1-5
size: few
D: TRBD1
V: TRBV15
DNA: TGTGCCACCAGCATGACAGGGTATGGAGGTCAGCCCCAGCATTTT
CDR3: CATSMTGYGGQPQHF

J: TRBJ1-3
size: .
D: TRBD1
V: TRBV3-1/TRBV3-2
DNA: TGTGCCAGCAGCCAAGAAACGGGACAGGGGTACGGAAACACCATATATTTT
CDR3: CASSQETGQGYGNTIYF

J: TRBJ2-5
size: .
D: TRBD1
V: TRBV19
DNA: TGTGCCAGTAGGGGAATTGACGGGACAGAAGAGACCCAGTACTTC
CDR3: CASRGIDGTEETQYF

J: TRBJ2-1
size: .
D: .
V: TRBV29-1
DNA: TGCAGCGTAGGGGCCCGGGACACGTCCTACAATGAGCAGTTCTTC
CDR3: CSVGARDTSYNEQFF

J: TRBJ1-2
size: .
D: .
V: TRBV14
DNA: TGTGCCAGCAGCACCTCAGGTTCTTACTATGGCTACACCTTC
CDR3: CASSTSGSYYGYTF

J: TRBJ2-5
size: .
D: TRBD1
V: TRBV24-1
DNA: TGTGCCACCAGTGCCCTGGGACAGGGGGTTCGAGAGACCCAGTACTTC
CDR3: CATSALGQGVRETQYF

J: TRBJ1-1
size: .
D: TRBD1
V: TRBV15
DNA: TGTGCCACCAGCAGGAACCTCGGACAGGGGCTAACTGAAGCTTTCTTT
CDR3: CATSRNLGQGLTEAFF

J: TRBJ2-3
size: once
D: TRBD2
V: TRBV3-1/TRBV3-2
DNA: TGTGCCAGCAGCCCCCTGGGTAGCGGGGACACAGATACGCAGTATTTT
CDR3: CASSPLGSGDTDTQYF

J: TRBJ1-5
size: .
D: TRBD1
V: TRBV19
DNA: TGTGCCAGTAGTGTTCGGGACAGGGGGCCGCAGCCCCAGCATTTT
CDR3: CASSVRDRGPQPQHF

J: TRBJ2-2
size: .
D: TRBD2
V: TRBV5-1
DNA: TGCGCCAGCAGCTATCAGACTAGCGGGACGAACACCGGGGAGCTGTTTTTT
CDR3: CASSYQTSGTNTGELFF

J: TRBJ1-2
size: .
D: .
V: TRBV14
DNA: TGTGCCAGCAGCCAACAGGCATTCTATGGCTACACCTTC
CDR3: CASSQQAFYGYTF

J: TRBJ1-1
size: .
D: .
V: TRBV6-2/TRBV6-3
DNA: TGTGCCAGCAGTTACTCGGGGGCAGGGGCCATGAACACTGAAGCTTTCTTT
CDR3: CASSYSGAGAMNTEAFF

J: TRBJ1-2
size: .
D: .
V: TRBV5-8
DNA: TGTGCCAGCAGCTGGCCGACAGTCAGGGCTGACTATGGCTACACCTTC
CDR3: CASSWPTVRADYGYTF

J: TRBJ1-1
size: .
D: TRBD1
V: TRBV18
DNA: TGTGCCAGCTCAACGGGACAGTCGCCTGAAGCTTTCTTT
CDR3: CASSTGQSPEAFF

J: TRBJ2-7
size: .
D: .
V: TRBV19
DNA: TGTGCCAGTAGTGGTCGGACAGCTTCTTCCTTCTACGAGCAGTACTTC
CDR3: CASSGRTASSFYEQYF

J: TRBJ2-6
size: .
D: TRBD1
V: TRBV7-9
DNA: TGTGCCAGCAGCCGAGACAGGGTTGGGGCCAACGTCCTGACTTTC
CDR3: CASSRDRVGANVLTF

J: TRBJ2-1
size: .
D: TRBD2
V: TRBV7-9
DNA: TGTGCCAGCAGCTCCTGGACTAGCGTCTTCGTCGATGAGCAGTTCTTC
CDR3: CASSSWTSVFVDEQFF

J: TRBJ2-1
size: .
D: .
V: TRBV9
DNA: TGTGCCAGCAGCGTCCGACAGGATTACAATGAGCAGTTCTTC
CDR3: CASSVRQDYNEQFF

J: TRBJ2-5
size: .
D: TRBD2
V: TRBV7-9
DNA: TGTGCCAGCAGAACTAGCGGAGAAGAGACCCAGTACTTC
CDR3: CASRTSGEETQYF

J: TRBJ1-5
size: .
D: .
V: TRBV6-4
DNA: TGTGCCAGCAATCCCAGGGCCTCTGGGGTATTTCAGCCCCAGCATTTT
CDR3: CASNPRASGVFQPQHF

J: TRBJ2-3
size: .
D: .
V: TRBV20-1
DNA: TGCAGTGCTAGTTCAGGGGGCACAGATACGCAGTATTTT
CDR3: CSASSGGTDTQYF

J: TRBJ2-7
size: .
D: .
V: TRBV9
DNA: TGTGCCAGCAGCGTAGATGGTAGCAACACCAATACAGGGCAGTACTTC
CDR3: CASSVDGSNTNTGQYF

J: TRBJ2-6
size: .
D: TRBD1
V: TRBV7-3
DNA: TGTGCCAGCAGCCCCCGGGACAGGGGGCGAGGATTGGGGGCCAACGTCCTGACTTTC
CDR3: CASSPRDRGRGLGANVLTF

J: TRBJ2-3
size: .
D: .
V: TRBV3-1/TRBV3-2
DNA: TGTGCCAGCAGCCCCTCCACAGATACGCAGTATTTT
CDR3: CASSPSTDTQYF

J: TRBJ2-3
size: .
D: TRBD1
V: TRBV7-2
DNA: TGTGCCAGCAGCTTAATGGGACAGGGAGATACGCAGTATTTT
CDR3: CASSLMGQGDTQYF